Sequencing of this TCR beta chain was carried out in a study of cytomegalovirus exposure and HLA in healthy donors. This clone was observed a few times. Its antigen is still unknown. The identical CDR3 is also encoded by other nucleotide sequences in the sample. V dropped 5 bases and J dropped 5 bases, with 6 bases sitting between them. Per the germline V gene, CDR1 is SGDLS and CDR2 is YYNGEE. This CDR3 has 11 amino acids. Study results and limitations: Compared with the roughly 670-donor mean, an Asian-associated ancestry cluster reportedly had fewer N-insertions, according to a later analysis.

The PCR ran on 60 Vbeta and 13 Jbeta primers. The protocol was immunoSEQ multiplex PCR, while the TCRdb copy is restricted to in-frame clones and leaves out a portion. The sample carries around 120,000 clones, 60% to 85% recorded once. The chain combines TRBV9 with TRBJ2-3; tentative D call: TRBD2 (5 bases). The specimen was PBMCs. This receptor was taken from a woman between 35 and 50 years old in good health and CMV-seronegative. The CDR3 here is CASRGGDTQYF. The CDR3 DNA reads as TGTGCCAGCAGAGGAGGAGATACGCAGTATTTT. Looking up the rest from reference TRBV9 and TRBJ2-3 gives the full variable domain: DSGVTQTPKHLITATGQRVTLRCSPRSGDLSVYWYQQSLDQGLQFLIQYYNGEERAKGNILERFSAQQFPDLHSELNLSSLELGDSALYFCASRGGDTQYFGPGTRLTVL.